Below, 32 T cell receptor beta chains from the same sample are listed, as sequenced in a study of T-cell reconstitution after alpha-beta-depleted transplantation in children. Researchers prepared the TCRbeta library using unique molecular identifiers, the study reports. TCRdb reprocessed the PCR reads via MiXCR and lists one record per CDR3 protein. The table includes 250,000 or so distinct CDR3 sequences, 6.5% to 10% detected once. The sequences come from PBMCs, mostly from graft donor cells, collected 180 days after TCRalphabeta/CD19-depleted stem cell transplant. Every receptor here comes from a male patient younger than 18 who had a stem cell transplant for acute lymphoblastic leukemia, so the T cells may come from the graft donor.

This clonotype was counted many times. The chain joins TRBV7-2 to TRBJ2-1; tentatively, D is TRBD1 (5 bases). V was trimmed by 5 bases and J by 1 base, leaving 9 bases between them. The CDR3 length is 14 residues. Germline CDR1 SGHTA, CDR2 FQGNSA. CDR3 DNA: TGTGCCAGCAGCAGAGACAGTTCCTACAATGAGCAGTTCTTC. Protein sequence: CASSRDSSYNEQFF.

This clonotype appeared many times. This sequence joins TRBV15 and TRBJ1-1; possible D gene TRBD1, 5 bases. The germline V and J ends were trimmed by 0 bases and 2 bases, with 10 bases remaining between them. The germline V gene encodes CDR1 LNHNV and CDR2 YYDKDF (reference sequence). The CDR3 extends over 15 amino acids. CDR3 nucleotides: TGTGCCACCAGCAGAGATCTACAGGCTAACACTGAAGCTTTCTTT. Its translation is CATSRDLQANTEAFF. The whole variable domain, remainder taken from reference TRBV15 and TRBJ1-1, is DAMVIQNPRYQVTQFGKPVTLSCSQTLNHNVMYWYQQKSSQAPKLLFHYYDKDFNNEADTPDNFQSRRPNTSFCFLDIRSPGLGDTAMYLCATSRDLQANTEAFFGQGTRLTVV.

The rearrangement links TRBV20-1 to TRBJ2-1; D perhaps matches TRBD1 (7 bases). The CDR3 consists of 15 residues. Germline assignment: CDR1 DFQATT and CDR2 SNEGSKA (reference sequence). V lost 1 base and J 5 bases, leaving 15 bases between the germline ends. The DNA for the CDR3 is TGCAGTGCTAGAGGGGCAGGGGGGCCGAACAATGAGCAGTTCTTC. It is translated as CSARGAGGPNNEQFF.

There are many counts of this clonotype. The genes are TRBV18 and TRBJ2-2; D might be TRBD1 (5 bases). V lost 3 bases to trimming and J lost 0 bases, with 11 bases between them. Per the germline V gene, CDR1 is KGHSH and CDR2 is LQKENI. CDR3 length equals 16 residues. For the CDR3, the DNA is TGTGCCAGCTCACCTCACAGGTTTTCGAACACCGGGGAGCTGTTTTTT. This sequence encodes CASSPHRFSNTGELFF.

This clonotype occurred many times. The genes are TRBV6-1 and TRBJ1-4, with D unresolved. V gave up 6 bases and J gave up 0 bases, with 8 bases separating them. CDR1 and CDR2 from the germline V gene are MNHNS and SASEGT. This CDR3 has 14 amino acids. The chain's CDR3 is CASRTLSTNEKLFF. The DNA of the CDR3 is TGTGCCAGCAGGACCCTTTCAACTAATGAAAAACTGTTTTTT.

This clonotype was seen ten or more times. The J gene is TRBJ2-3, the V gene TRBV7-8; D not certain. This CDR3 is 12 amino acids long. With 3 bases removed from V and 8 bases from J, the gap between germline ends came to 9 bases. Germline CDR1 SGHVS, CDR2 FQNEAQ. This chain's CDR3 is CASSLATGTQYF. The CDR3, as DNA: TGTGCCAGCAGCTTGGCGACGGGTACGCAGTATTTT.

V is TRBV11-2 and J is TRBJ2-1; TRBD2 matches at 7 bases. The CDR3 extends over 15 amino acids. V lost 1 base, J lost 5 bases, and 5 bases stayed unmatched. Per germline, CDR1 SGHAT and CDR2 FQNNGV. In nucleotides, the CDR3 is TGTGCCAGCAGCTTAGTTTGGAGCGGGGACAATGAGCAGTTCTTC. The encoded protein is CASSLVWSGDNEQFF.

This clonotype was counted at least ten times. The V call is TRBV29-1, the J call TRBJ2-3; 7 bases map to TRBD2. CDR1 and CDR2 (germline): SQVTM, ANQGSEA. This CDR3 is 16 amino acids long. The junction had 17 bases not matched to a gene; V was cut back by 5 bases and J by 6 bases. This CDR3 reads CSVTGTGAGVHDTQYF. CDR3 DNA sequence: TGCAGCGTTACCGGGACTGGGGCGGGAGTACACGATACGCAGTATTTT.

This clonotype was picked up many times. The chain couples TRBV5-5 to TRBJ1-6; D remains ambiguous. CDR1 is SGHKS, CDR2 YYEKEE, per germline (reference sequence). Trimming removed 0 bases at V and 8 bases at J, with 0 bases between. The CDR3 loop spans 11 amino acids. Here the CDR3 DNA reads TGTGCCAGCAGCTTGGATTCACCCCTCCACTTT. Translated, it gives CASSLDSPLHF.

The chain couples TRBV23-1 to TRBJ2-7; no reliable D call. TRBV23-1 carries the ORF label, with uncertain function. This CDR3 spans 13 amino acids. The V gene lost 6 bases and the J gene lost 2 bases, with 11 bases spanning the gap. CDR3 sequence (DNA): TGCGCCAGCAGGCAGACGGTGCCCTACGAGCAGTACTTC. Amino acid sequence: CASRQTVPYEQYF.

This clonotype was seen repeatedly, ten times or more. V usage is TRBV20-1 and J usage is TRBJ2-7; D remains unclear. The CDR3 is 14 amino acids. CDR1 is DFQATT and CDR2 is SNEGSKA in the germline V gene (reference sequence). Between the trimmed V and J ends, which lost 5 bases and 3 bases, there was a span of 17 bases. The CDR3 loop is CSASRQIKHYEQYF. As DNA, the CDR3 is TGCAGTGCTTCACGACAAATCAAACACTACGAGCAGTACTTC.

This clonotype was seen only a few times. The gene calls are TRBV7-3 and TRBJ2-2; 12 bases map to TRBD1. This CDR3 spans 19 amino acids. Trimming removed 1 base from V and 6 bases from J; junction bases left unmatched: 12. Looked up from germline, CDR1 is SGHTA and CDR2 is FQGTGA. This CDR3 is CASSLNPPLRDRGPGELFF. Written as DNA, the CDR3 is TGTGCCAGCAGCTTAAACCCCCCTCTCCGGGACAGGGGGCCCGGGGAGCTGTTTTTT.

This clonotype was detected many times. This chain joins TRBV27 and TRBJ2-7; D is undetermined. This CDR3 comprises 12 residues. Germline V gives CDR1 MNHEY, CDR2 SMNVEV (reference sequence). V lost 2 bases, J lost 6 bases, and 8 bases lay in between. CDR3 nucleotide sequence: TGTGCCAGCAGTTTAATGGGCGGCGAGCAGTACTTC. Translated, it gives CASSLMGGEQYF.

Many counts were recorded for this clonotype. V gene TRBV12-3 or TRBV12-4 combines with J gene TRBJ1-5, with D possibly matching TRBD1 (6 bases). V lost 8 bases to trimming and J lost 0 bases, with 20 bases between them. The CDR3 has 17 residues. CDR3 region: CASAVYGRGYSNQPQHF. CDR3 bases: TGTGCCAGCGCAGTTTACGGGAGGGGGTATAGCAATCAGCCCCAGCATTTT.

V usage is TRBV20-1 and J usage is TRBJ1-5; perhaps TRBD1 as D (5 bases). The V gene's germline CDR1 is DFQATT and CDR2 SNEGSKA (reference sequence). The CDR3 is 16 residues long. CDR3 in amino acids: CCARDRGGSINQPQHF. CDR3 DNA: TGCTGCGCTAGAGATCGGGGGGGGAGCATCAATCAGCCCCAGCATTTT.

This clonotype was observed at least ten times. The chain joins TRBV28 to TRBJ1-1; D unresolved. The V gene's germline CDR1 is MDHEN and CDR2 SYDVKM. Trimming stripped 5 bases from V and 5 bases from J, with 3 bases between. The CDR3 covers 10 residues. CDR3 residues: CASSRTEAFF. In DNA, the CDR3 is TGTGCCAGCAGTCGGACTGAAGCTTTCTTT.

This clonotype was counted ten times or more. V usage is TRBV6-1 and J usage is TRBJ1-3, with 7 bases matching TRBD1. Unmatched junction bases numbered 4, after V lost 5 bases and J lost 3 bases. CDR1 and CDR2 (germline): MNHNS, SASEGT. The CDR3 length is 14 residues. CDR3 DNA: TGTGCCAGCAGTCGACAGGGAAATGGAAACACCATATATTTT. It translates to CASSRQGNGNTIYF.

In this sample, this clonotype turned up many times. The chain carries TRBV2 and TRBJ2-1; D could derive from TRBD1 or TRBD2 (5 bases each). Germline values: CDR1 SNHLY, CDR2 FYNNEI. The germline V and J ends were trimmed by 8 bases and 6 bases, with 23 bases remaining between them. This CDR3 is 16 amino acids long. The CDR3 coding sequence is TGTGCCAGCCTGGGACCACCCCTGGAAACAATCAATGAGCAGTTCTTC. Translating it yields CASLGPPLETINEQFF.

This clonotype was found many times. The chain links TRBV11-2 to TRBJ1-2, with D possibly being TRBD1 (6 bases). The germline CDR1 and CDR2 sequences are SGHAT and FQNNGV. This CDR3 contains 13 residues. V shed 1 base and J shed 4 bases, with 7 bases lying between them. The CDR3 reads CASSLADSYGYTF. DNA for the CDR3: TGTGCCAGCAGCTTAGCGGACAGCTATGGCTACACCTTC.

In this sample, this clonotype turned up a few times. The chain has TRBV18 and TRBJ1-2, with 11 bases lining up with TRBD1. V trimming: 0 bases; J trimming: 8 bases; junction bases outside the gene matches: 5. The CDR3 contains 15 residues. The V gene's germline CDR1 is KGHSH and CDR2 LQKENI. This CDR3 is CASSPPDRGRQGYTF. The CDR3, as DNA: TGTGCCAGCTCACCACCGGACAGGGGGCGCCAAGGCTACACCTTC.

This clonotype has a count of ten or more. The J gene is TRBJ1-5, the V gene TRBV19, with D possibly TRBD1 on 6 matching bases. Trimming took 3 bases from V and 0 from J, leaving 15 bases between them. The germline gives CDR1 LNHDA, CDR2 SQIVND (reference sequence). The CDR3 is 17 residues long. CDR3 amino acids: CASSIWTAPYSNQPQHF. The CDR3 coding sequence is TGTGCCAGTAGTATTTGGACAGCCCCTTATAGCAATCAGCCCCAGCATTTT.

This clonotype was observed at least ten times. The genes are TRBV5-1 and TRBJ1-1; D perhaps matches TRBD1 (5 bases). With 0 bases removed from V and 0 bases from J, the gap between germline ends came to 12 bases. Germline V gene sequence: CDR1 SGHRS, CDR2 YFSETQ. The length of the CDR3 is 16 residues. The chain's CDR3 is CASSLAGTDMNTEAFF. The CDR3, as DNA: TGCGCCAGCAGCTTGGCCGGGACGGACATGAACACTGAAGCTTTCTTT. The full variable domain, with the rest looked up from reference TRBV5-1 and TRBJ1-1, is KAGVTQTPRYLIKTRGQQVTLSCSPISGHRSVSWYQQTPGQGLQFLFEYFSETQRNKGNFPGRFSGRQFSNSRSEMNVSTLELGDSALYLCASSLAGTDMNTEAFFGQGTRLTVV.

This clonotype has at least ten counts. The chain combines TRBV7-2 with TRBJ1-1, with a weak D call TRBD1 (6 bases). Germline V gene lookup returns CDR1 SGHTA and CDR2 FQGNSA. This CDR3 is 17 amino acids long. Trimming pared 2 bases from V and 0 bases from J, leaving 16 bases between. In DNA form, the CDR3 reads TGTGCCAGCAGCTTACCGGACAGCCCAATTATGAACACTGAAGCTTTCTTT. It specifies CASSLPDSPIMNTEAFF.

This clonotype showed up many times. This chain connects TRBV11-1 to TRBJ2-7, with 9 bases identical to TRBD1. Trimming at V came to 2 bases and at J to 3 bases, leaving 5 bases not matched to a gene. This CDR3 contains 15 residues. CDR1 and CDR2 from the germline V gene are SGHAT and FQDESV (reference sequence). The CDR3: CASSLSRDRVYEQYF. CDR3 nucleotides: TGTGCCAGCAGCTTAAGTCGGGACAGGGTCTACGAGCAGTACTTC. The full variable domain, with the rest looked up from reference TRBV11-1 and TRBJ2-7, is EAEVAQSPRYKITEKSQAVAFWCDPISGHATLYWYRQILGQGPELLVQFQDESVVDDSQLPKDRFSAERLKGVDSTLKIQPAELGDSAMYLCASSLSRDRVYEQYFGPGTRLTVT.

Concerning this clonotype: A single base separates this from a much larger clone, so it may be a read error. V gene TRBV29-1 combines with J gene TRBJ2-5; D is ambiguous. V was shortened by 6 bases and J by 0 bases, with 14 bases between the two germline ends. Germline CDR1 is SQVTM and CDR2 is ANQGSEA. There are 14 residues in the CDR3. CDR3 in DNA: TGCAGCGTATCGGAACATTTGTACCAAGAGACCCAGTACTTC. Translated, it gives CSVSEHLYQETQYF.

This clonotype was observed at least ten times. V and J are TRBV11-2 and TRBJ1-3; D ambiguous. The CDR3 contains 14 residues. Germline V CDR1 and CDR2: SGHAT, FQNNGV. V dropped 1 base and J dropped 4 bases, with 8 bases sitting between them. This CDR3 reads CASSLAGSGNTIYF. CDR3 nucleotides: TGTGCCAGCAGCTTAGCCGGGTCAGGAAACACCATATATTTT.

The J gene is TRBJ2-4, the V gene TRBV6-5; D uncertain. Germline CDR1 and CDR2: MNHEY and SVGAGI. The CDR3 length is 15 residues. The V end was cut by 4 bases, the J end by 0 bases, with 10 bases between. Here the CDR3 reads CASSWVLLAKNIQYF. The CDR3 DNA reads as TGTGCCAGCAGTTGGGTTTTGTTAGCCAAAAACATTCAGTACTTC.

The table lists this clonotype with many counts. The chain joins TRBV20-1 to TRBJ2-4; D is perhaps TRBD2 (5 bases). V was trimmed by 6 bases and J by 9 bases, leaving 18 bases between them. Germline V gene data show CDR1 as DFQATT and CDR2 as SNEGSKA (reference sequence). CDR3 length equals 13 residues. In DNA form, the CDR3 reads TGCAGTGCGGATAAGGACCTTGAGGGCATTCAGTACTTC. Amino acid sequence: CSADKDLEGIQYF.

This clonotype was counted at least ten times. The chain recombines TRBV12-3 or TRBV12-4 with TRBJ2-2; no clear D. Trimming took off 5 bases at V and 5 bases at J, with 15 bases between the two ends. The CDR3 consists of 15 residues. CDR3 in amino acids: CASSQDATLTGELFF. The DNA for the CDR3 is TGTGCCAGCAGTCAGGACGCCACCCTGACCGGGGAGCTGTTTTTT.

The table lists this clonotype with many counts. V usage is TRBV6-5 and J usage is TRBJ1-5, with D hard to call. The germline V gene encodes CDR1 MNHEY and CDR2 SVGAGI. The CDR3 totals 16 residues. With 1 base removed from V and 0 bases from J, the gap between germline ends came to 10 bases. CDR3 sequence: CASSYLGPHSNQPQHF. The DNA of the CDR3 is TGTGCCAGCAGTTACTTGGGTCCCCATAGCAATCAGCCCCAGCATTTT.

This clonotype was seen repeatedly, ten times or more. Here the CDR3 reads CASSLVLLAGRADTQYF. The CDR3 nucleotides are TGCGCCAGCAGCTTGGTCCTCCTAGCGGGAAGGGCAGATACGCAGTATTTT. The chain uses TRBV5-1 and TRBJ2-3; 9 nucleotides agree with TRBD2. The ends lost 0 bases at V and 4 bases at J; junction bases unmatched: 9. The CDR3 is 17 amino acids. Per germline, CDR1 SGHRS and CDR2 YFSETQ.

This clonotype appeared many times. In DNA form, the CDR3 reads TGCAGCGTTGACGGGAGTGGTTGGAATGAGCAGTTCTTC. Its protein is CSVDGSGWNEQFF. The chain couples TRBV29-1 to TRBJ2-1; D is possibly TRBD2 (6 bases). Per germline, CDR1 SQVTM and CDR2 ANQGSEA. V lost 3 bases, J lost 7 bases, and 13 bases lay in between. This CDR3 is 13 amino acids long.